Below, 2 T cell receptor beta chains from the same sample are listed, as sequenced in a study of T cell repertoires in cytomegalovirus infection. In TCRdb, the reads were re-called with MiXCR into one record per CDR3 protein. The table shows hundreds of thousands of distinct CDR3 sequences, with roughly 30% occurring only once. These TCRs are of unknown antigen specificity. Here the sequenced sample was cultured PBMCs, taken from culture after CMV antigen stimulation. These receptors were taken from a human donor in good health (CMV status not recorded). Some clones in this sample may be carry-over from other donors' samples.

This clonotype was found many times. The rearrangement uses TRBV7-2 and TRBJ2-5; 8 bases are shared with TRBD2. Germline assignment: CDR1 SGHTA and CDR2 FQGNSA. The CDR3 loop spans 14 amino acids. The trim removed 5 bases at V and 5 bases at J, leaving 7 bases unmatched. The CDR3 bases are TGTGCCAGCAGCCCGGGACTAGGGGGTGAGACCCAGTACTTC. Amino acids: CASSPGLGGETQYF.

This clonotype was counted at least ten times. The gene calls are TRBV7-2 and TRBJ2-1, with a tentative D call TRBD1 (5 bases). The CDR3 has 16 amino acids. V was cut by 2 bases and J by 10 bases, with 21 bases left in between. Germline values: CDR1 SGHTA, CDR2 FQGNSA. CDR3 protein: CASSLQTGMGHWEQFF. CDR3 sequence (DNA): TGTGCCAGCAGCTTACAAACAGGCATGGGTCATTGGGAGCAGTTCTTC.